The 22 T cell receptor beta chains below all came from one sample that was sequenced in a study of OX40 agonist ivuxolimab in advanced cancers. The library was generated by the immunoSEQ multiplex PCR assay. TCRdb carries this immuneACCESS record with in-frame sequences only. Its versions omit some clonotypes, under half of them owing to an unresolved V gene in the studies checked, with the rest unexplained. Across this sample there are 65,000 to 90,000 clones, with 86% seen only once. The top ten hold approximately 0.7% of the sample. Sequences were derived from CD4+ or CD8+ T cells sorted from blood, sampled in a trial of the OX40 agonist ivuxolimab. All receptors come from an adult with an advanced solid tumor such as melanoma, head and neck, liver or kidney cancer.

This chain joins TRBV6-1 and TRBJ1-1; D is undetermined. Per germline, CDR1 MNHNS and CDR2 SASEGT. Trimming left V 5 bases short and J 1 base short, with 8 bases between. CDR3 length equals 13 residues. The CDR3 bases are TGTGCCAGCAGTATTAACCGGAACACTGAAGCTTTCTTT. Protein sequence: CASSINRNTEAFF.

The chain couples TRBV5-1 to TRBJ1-3; 10 bases align to TRBD1. Germline loops: CDR1 SGHRS, CDR2 YFSETQ. CDR3 length: 17 residues. With V trimmed by 0 bases and J by 4 bases, 7 bases remained unmatched. The CDR3 here is CASSLGPPGQGGNTIYF. The CDR3 nucleotides read TGCGCCAGCAGCTTGGGCCCACCGGGACAGGGGGGAAACACCATATATTTT.

This clone was seen a few times. This chain joins TRBV15 and TRBJ2-5; D unclear. Germline V lookup: CDR1 LNHNV, CDR2 YYDKDF (reference sequence). Trimming removed 0 bases from V and 2 bases from J, with 7 bases in between. The CDR3 runs 14 residues. CDR3 coding DNA: TGTGCCACCAGCAGAGATCGTGCTCAAGAGACCCAGTACTTC. It is translated as CATSRDRAQETQYF.

The gene calls are TRBV28 and TRBJ2-7; D unclear. Trimming removed 7 bases from V and 6 bases from J, with 10 bases in between. The germline V gene has CDR1 MDHEN and CDR2 SYDVKM. The length of the CDR3 is 11 residues. The CDR3 nucleotides read TGTGCCAGCAACACCGGTCCCGAGCAGTACTTC. It yields the protein CASNTGPEQYF. The whole variable domain, remainder taken from reference TRBV28 and TRBJ2-7, is DVKVTQSSRYLVKRTGEKVFLECVQDMDHENMFWYRQDPGLGLRLIYFSYDVKMKEKGDIPEGYSVSREKKERFSLILESASTNQTSMYLCASNTGPEQYFGPGTRLTVT.

The gene calls are TRBV30 and TRBJ2-3, with 15 bases matching TRBD2. This CDR3 contains 16 residues. V lost 3 bases, J lost 5 bases, and 6 bases stayed unmatched. Germline V gene data show CDR1 as GTSNPN and CDR2 as SVGIG (reference sequence). In nucleotides, the CDR3 is TGTGCCTGGAGCGGACTAGCGGGAGGGAAGGGAGATACGCAGTATTTT. Translation: CAWSGLAGGKGDTQYF.

CDR3 residues: CASSSRTGTKTEAFF. The CDR3 DNA is TGTGCCAGCAGCTCCAGGACAGGGACGAAGACTGAAGCTTTCTTT. The rearrangement links TRBV7-9 to TRBJ1-1; TRBD1 matches at 8 bases. The germline CDR1 and CDR2 sequences are SEHNR and FQNEAQ (reference sequence). The trim removed 4 bases at V and 5 bases at J, leaving 9 bases unmatched. The CDR3 is made up of 15 amino acids.

The chain uses TRBV28 and TRBJ2-7; perhaps D is TRBD1 or TRBD2 (5 bases each). V gave up 6 bases and J gave up 2 bases, with 14 bases separating them. The CDR3 covers 14 residues. CDR1 and CDR2 (germline): MDHEN, SYDVKM. The CDR3 DNA sequence: TGTGCCAGCAGCAGGGATGCCGGGACCTACGAGCAGTACTTC. Translated: CASSRDAGTYEQYF.

This chain joins TRBV15 and TRBJ2-7; no definite D call. V shed 0 bases and J shed 1 base, with 19 bases lying between them. The CDR3 consists of 18 residues. Germline CDR1 is LNHNV and CDR2 is YYDKDF (reference sequence). CDR3 region: CATSRDVEASPSSYEQYF. DNA of the CDR3: TGTGCCACCAGCAGAGATGTTGAAGCATCACCGTCGTCCTACGAGCAGTACTTC.

This sequence joins TRBV19 and TRBJ1-2, with 7 bases matching TRBD1. The CDR3 consists of 16 residues. Germline lookup yields CDR1 LNHDA and CDR2 SQIVND (reference sequence). V was clipped by 6 bases and J by 1 base; unmatched bases: 11. The CDR3 DNA sequence: TGTGCCAGTAGCCCGCCTACAGGGGTGGTTAACTATGGCTACACCTTC. It codes for CASSPPTGVVNYGYTF.

V gene TRBV6-5 combines with J gene TRBJ2-1; the D is unclear. V lost 10 bases to trimming and J lost 1 base, with 8 bases between them. The germline CDR1 and CDR2 sequences are MNHEY and SVGAGI. The CDR3 has 12 residues. The CDR3 loop is CATSPSYNEQFF. CDR3 nucleotides: TGTGCCACTTCCCCGTCCTACAATGAGCAGTTCTTC.

V and J are TRBV27 and TRBJ1-2, with 8 bases aligning to TRBD1. Germline V CDR1 and CDR2: MNHEY, SMNVEV (reference sequence). V lost 3 bases and J lost 4; bases outside the gene matches: 13. The length of the CDR3 is 17 residues. The CDR3 sequence is CASSFYTLTGVLYGYTF. The CDR3 coding sequence is TGTGCCAGCAGTTTCTACACTCTGACAGGGGTACTCTATGGCTACACCTTC.

The genes are TRBV10-3 and TRBJ1-3; D is uncertain. CDR3 length: 10 residues. The V gene's germline CDR1 is ENHRY and CDR2 SYGVKD. The V and J ends lost 10 bases and 6 bases respectively, with 7 bases between them. In nucleotides, the CDR3 is TGTGCCACAAGAGAAAACACCATATATTTT. Amino acid sequence: CATRENTIYF.

This chain joins TRBV2 and TRBJ2-2; 11 bases line up with TRBD2. The V gene end was trimmed by 10 bases and the J gene end by 3 bases; junction bases not matched to a gene: 10. The germline gives CDR1 SNHLY, CDR2 FYNNEI. The CDR3 is 16 residues long. CDR3 loop: CATKGLAARYTGELFF. For the CDR3, the DNA is TGTGCCACCAAGGGACTAGCGGCTAGGTACACCGGGGAGCTGTTTTTT.

The chain joins TRBV7-2 to TRBJ1-1, with D uncertain. The germline CDR1 and CDR2 sequences are SGHTA and FQGNSA. Trimming took 2 bases from V and 1 from J, leaving 11 bases between them. The CDR3 is made up of 15 amino acids. The CDR3 loop reads CASSLMETANTEAFF. In DNA form, the CDR3 reads TGTGCCAGCAGCTTAATGGAGACGGCGAACACTGAAGCTTTCTTT.

This rearrangement joins TRBV5-1 to TRBJ2-3, with TRBD2 identical over 15 bases. The germline CDR1 and CDR2 sequences are SGHRS and YFSETQ. The CDR3 is made up of 17 amino acids. After removal of 4 bases from V and 2 bases from J, the junction contained 5 bases not matched to a gene. The CDR3 coding sequence is TGCGCCAGCAGCCCTGGACTAGCGGGGGGGATCACAGATACGCAGTATTTT. Translation: CASSPGLAGGITDTQYF.

The chain uses TRBV5-4 and TRBJ1-5; no definite D call. CDR1 SGHNT and CDR2 YYREEE come from the germline V gene (reference sequence). The CDR3 extends over 14 amino acids. Trimming left V 4 bases short and J 3 bases short, with 11 bases between. The CDR3 loop is CASSTHLSNQPQHF. The CDR3 region has the DNA TGTGCCAGCAGCACACACCTCTCCAATCAGCCCCAGCATTTT.

As to this clone: Additional DNA sequences in this sample encode the identical CDR3. The chain uses TRBV11-3 and TRBJ2-3; D unclear. V gave up 1 base and J gave up 1 base, with 3 bases separating them. This CDR3 is 13 amino acids long. Per the germline V gene, CDR1 is SGHNT and CDR2 is YENEEA. The CDR3 coding sequence is TGTGCCAGCAGCTTAGGAGGCACAGATACGCAGTATTTT. The encoded protein is CASSLGGTDTQYF. Complete variable domain (other parts from reference TRBV11-3 and TRBJ2-3): EAGVVQSPRYKIIEKKQPVAFWCNPISGHNTLYWYLQNLGQGPELLIRYENEEAVDDSQLPKDRFSAERLKGVDSTLKIQPAELGDSAVYLCASSLGGTDTQYFGPGTRLTVL.

This clone was counted once. The rearrangement uses TRBV19 and TRBJ1-5; D might be TRBD1 (6 bases). The CDR3 has 15 residues. Germline V lookup: CDR1 LNHDA, CDR2 SQIVND (reference sequence). V lost 3 bases, J lost 7 bases, and 16 bases lay in between. CDR3 in amino acids: CASSIGTGAGQPQHF. Here the CDR3 DNA reads TGTGCCAGTAGTATTGGTACGGGGGCCGGGCAGCCCCAGCATTTT.

This clone was counted between two and nine times. The chain links TRBV11-2 to TRBJ1-3; 9 positions agree with TRBD1. Germline V gives CDR1 SGHAT, CDR2 FQNNGV. V gave up 1 base and J gave up 4 bases; unmatched junction bases: 2. The CDR3 runs 15 residues. CDR3 nucleotides: TGTGCCAGCAGCTTAGTGGGACAGGGAGGAAACACCATATATTTT. Its translation: CASSLVGQGGNTIYF.

The chain couples TRBV30 to TRBJ2-2, with TRBD1 as a possible D gene (5 bases). Germline-derived CDR1 and CDR2 are GTSNPN and SVGIG (reference sequence). The CDR3 has 14 amino acids. V lost 0 bases and J lost 6, with 11 bases in between. CDR3 amino acids: CAWSVWQGPGELFF. DNA of the CDR3: TGTGCCTGGAGTGTTTGGCAGGGCCCCGGGGAGCTGTTTTTT.

The V gene is TRBV5-1, the J gene TRBJ1-2, with D perhaps matching TRBD1 (5 bases). V gave up 0 bases and J gave up 14 bases, with 17 bases separating them. CDR3 length: 13 amino acids. The germline V gene has CDR1 SGHRS and CDR2 YFSETQ. The CDR3 DNA follows: TGCGCCAGCAGCTTGGAGGCAGGCCGACAGAGGACCTTC. Translation gives CASSLEAGRQRTF.

The J gene is TRBJ1-6, the V gene TRBV19, with 11 positions matching TRBD1. The germline V gene has CDR1 LNHDA and CDR2 SQIVND (reference sequence). The CDR3 loop spans 13 amino acids. Losses at the gene ends were 9 bases for V and 10 bases for J; bases not matched to a gene: 5. CDR3 nucleotides: TGTGCCAGCGCCGGGACAGGGGGATCACCCCTCCACTTT. Its translation is CASAGTGGSPLHF.